This T cell receptor (beta chain) was obtained from a study of T-cell memory formation after mild COVID-19. Turning to the study itself: Across donors, TCR clusters were largely donor specific.

TCRdb analysed the 5' RACE reads with MiXCR anew, one entry per CDR3 protein. This table has 210,000 or so distinct CDR3 sequences, around 16% appearing once. Findings of the study overall: Within pre-infection memory, some responding clones were found, suggesting cross-reactive memory joined.

Per the germline V gene, CDR1 is SGHRS and CDR2 is YFSETQ. CDR3 length: 14 residues. The V gene lost 4 bases and the J gene lost 2 bases, with 9 bases spanning the gap. As regards this clonotype: Its antigen is not identified.

The chain uses TRBV5-1 and TRBJ2-2, with D unclear. The material sequenced was PBMCs or a T cell subset sorted from them (not recorded which). This TCR came from an adult woman who had mild COVID-19 (a few samples of this study predate the infection). Cell type and time point are not known. The CDR3 DNA reads as TGCGCCAGCAGCATGATCCAAAACACCGGGGAGCTGTTTTTT. Translation: CASSMIQNTGELFF. The variable domain in full, with the rest retrieved from reference TRBV5-1 and TRBJ2-2, is KAGVTQTPRYLIKTRGQQVTLSCSPISGHRSVSWYQQTPGQGLQFLFEYFSETQRNKGNFPGRFSGRQFSNSRSEMNVSTLELGDSALYLCASSMIQNTGELFFGEGSRLTVL.